Below, 22 T cell receptor beta chains from the same sample are listed, as sequenced in a study of T cells expressing NK-cell markers. TCRdb reanalyzed the 5' RACE reads and collapses them to one entry per CDR3 protein, without DNA. In total, the table holds about 380,000 distinct CDR3 sequences. Sequencing was performed on blood T cells: a sorted CD56 or NKG2C T cell subset, CD4+ or CD8+ T cells, or bulk PBMC T cells (not recorded which). The receptor set was obtained from a man aged 18 to 69 in good health.

This chain connects TRBV20-1 to TRBJ2-1. The CDR3 spans 13 residues. Germline V gene data show CDR1 as DFQATT and CDR2 as SNEGSKA (reference sequence). This chain's CDR3 is CSAHYTPSNEQFF.

V is TRBV19 and J is TRBJ2-1; absent DNA, TCRdb's TRBD1 call cannot be checked. The CDR3 totals 13 residues. The V gene's germline CDR1 is LNHDA and CDR2 SQIVND (reference sequence). The CDR3 is CASSKQTDNEQFF.

J is TRBJ1-3 and V is TRBV29-1. The germline gives CDR1 SQVTM, CDR2 ANQGSEA. The CDR3 is 15 amino acids. The CDR3 is CSVESPTDSGNTIYF.

The V call is TRBV20-1, the J call TRBJ2-2; TCRdb returns TRBD1, unconfirmable since there is no DNA. The CDR3 totals 14 residues. The germline V gene has CDR1 DFQATT and CDR2 SNEGSKA (reference sequence). CDR3 sequence reads: CSAPRQANTGELFF.

The chain couples TRBV3-1 to TRBJ2-7; as DNA is missing, the TRBD1 call by TCRdb cannot be tested. The CDR3 loop spans 13 amino acids. The germline gives CDR1 LGHDT, CDR2 YNNKEL (reference sequence). CDR3 amino acids: CASSHRTGGEQYF.

This sequence joins TRBV6-1 and TRBJ2-7; TCRdb names TRBD1, which stays unverified in the absence of DNA. The CDR3 loop spans 15 amino acids. The germline V gene encodes CDR1 MNHNS and CDR2 SASEGT. This CDR3 is CASWPGTGVGYEQYF.

The chain carries TRBV6-1 and TRBJ1-1; TCRdb's assignment of TRBD1 cannot be checked, as there is no DNA. The CDR3 consists of 15 residues. Germline V gene lookup returns CDR1 MNHNS and CDR2 SASEGT. The CDR3 sequence: CASSERGRLNTEAFF.

V and J are TRBV6-1 and TRBJ1-1. From germline, CDR1 is MNHNS and CDR2 SASEGT. There are 11 residues in the CDR3. The CDR3 loop reads CASSDIGIAFF.

The chain recombines TRBV12-3 or TRBV12-4 with TRBJ2-3; the D call from TCRdb, TRBD1, cannot be confirmed without DNA. This CDR3 contains 19 residues. CDR3 residues: CASSLFFRGGTPQGDTQYF.

The chain links TRBV6-5 to TRBJ1-6; as DNA is missing, the TRBD1 call by TCRdb cannot be tested. CDR3 length equals 18 residues. CDR1 and CDR2 (germline): MNHEY, SVGAGI. CDR3 protein: CASSYSGPGQGVNSPLHF.

The V call is TRBV5-1, the J call TRBJ2-2. CDR3 length: 14 amino acids. CDR1 is SGHRS and CDR2 is YFSETQ in the germline V gene. The CDR3 reads CASSFILNTGELFF.

The V gene is TRBV20-1, the J gene TRBJ2-7; the D call from TCRdb, TRBD1, cannot be confirmed without DNA. Germline V gene lookup returns CDR1 DFQATT and CDR2 SNEGSKA (reference sequence). The CDR3 loop spans 14 amino acids. The CDR3 loop reads CSARTGGPSYEQYF.

The chain joins TRBV9 to TRBJ1-4. The V gene's germline CDR1 is SGDLS and CDR2 YYNGEE. This CDR3 is built from 15 residues. CDR3 protein: CASSPSGTANEKLFF. The complete variable domain, with remaining parts taken from reference TRBV9 and TRBJ1-4, reads DSGVTQTPKHLITATGQRVTLRCSPRSGDLSVYWYQQSLDQGLQFLIQYYNGEERAKGNILERFSAQQFPDLHSELNLSSLELGDSALYFCASSPSGTANEKLFFGSGTQLSVL.

This chain links TRBV20-1 with TRBJ2-3; TCRdb designates TRBD2, a call that cannot be tested without DNA. The germline gives CDR1 DFQATT, CDR2 SNEGSKA (reference sequence). The CDR3 extends over 15 amino acids. The CDR3 sequence is CSARGGKRGGDTQYF.

The rearrangement links TRBV2 to TRBJ2-5. The germline V gene has CDR1 SNHLY and CDR2 FYNNEI. The CDR3 length is 13 residues. CDR3: CASSERRQETQYF.

This chain uses TRBV20-1 with TRBJ2-1; TCRdb lists TRBD2, though no DNA is available to test this call. CDR1 and CDR2 (germline): DFQATT, SNEGSKA (reference sequence). The CDR3 is made up of 18 amino acids. CDR3 in amino acids: CSARDWTSGGAAYNEQFF.

The CDR3: CASSPYRGGEETQYF. The chain carries TRBV18 and TRBJ2-5; the TCRdb call, TRBD1, lacks DNA for checking. The germline gives CDR1 KGHSH, CDR2 LQKENI. The CDR3 is 15 residues long.

The chain is built from TRBV6-5 and TRBJ1-6; TCRdb's D gene call, TRBD1, goes unchecked for lack of DNA. Germline V gives CDR1 MNHEY, CDR2 SVGAGI. The CDR3 contains 19 residues. The CDR3 protein is CASSYGQGGLYLYNSPLHF.

The chain recombines TRBV20-1 with TRBJ2-1; without DNA, the TCRdb call of TRBD1 cannot be checked. Germline CDR1 reads DFQATT; CDR2 reads SNEGSKA (reference sequence). The CDR3 sequence is 16 residues long. The CDR3 spells CSASRLGWGGYNEQFF.

The CDR3 spells CASSQLTGWGAGELFF. The J gene is TRBJ2-2, the V gene TRBV14; with no DNA, the TCRdb D assignment of TRBD2 cannot be verified. The CDR3 runs to 16 residues. Germline values: CDR1 SGHDN, CDR2 FVKESK.

The gene calls are TRBV20-1 and TRBJ2-3. CDR3 size: 14 residues. Germline V gene sequence: CDR1 DFQATT, CDR2 SNEGSKA (reference sequence). The chain's CDR3 is CSAGIDGSTDTQYF.

This CDR3 reads CASSTILGVGDTQYF. The V gene is TRBV12-3 or TRBV12-4, the J gene TRBJ2-3; absent DNA, TCRdb's TRBD1 call cannot be checked. The CDR3 has 15 residues.